This TCR beta chain was documented in a study of radiotherapy plus CTLA-4 blockade in lung cancer. The germline V gene encodes CDR1 SNHLY and CDR2 FYNNEI. There are 14 residues in the CDR3. After removal of 4 bases from V and 6 bases from J, the junction contained 5 bases not matched to a gene. Generated by immunoSEQ multiplex PCR, the TCRdb table keeps only in-frame clones and is missing some. This table has about 66,000 clones, over 80% appearing once. Focal radiation with ipilimumab CTLA-4 blockade was given to patients with chemo-refractory metastatic non-small-cell lung cancer. The input for sequencing was peripheral blood, taken from a patient treated with radiotherapy plus ipilimumab. The chain employs TRBV2 and TRBJ1-5, with 8 nucleotides matching TRBD1. The sequence came from a human donor with non-small cell lung cancer who had a partial response to radiotherapy plus ipilimumab. The CDR3 region has the DNA TGTGCCAGCAGTGGACAGGGGCGGCCTCAGCCCCAGCATTTT. Translated, it gives CASSGQGRPQPQHF.